This T cell receptor beta chain originates from a study of regulatory T cells in long-lasting Graves disease. The study, taken as a whole, reports: Owing to a sample size that was small, accuracy may have been reduced.

Germline lookup yields CDR1 SGHTA and CDR2 FQGTGA. The CDR3 runs to 14 residues. The V and J ends lost 5 bases and 8 bases respectively, with 16 bases between them. iRepertoire HTBI primers and Arm-PCR of CDR3 regions built TCR beta libraries. TCRdb passed the multiplex PCR reads through MiXCR, listing each CDR3 protein once. The sample gives about 540,000 distinct CDR3 sequences, approximately 12% of which show up once; about 9.1% is in the top ten. Time point described: newly diagnosed GD, antithyroid drugs for less than 3 months. PBMCs provided the RNA from which the TCR library was made. Ten or more counts support this clonotype. Antigen unknown. In addition, the sample was reused for a study of T cells in Graves' hyperthyroidism and ophthalmopathy. That study reports: Clinicians diagnosed patients from clinical symptoms, serum thyroxine and TRAb, thyroid ultrasound and orbital computed tomography. The primer set for the first-round RT-PCR of the TCR CDR3 was HTBI.

Sequenced material: peripheral blood mononuclear cells (PBMCs), taken at new diagnosis, from a patient treated with antithyroid drugs. The clonotype comes from a man aged 25 to 40 with Graves disease. This chain uses TRBV7-3 with TRBJ2-1; D not resolved. CDR3 sequence: CASSGMEGHDEQFF. CDR3 nucleotide sequence: TGTGCCAGCAGCGGGATGGAAGGCCATGATGAGCAGTTCTTC.